This T cell receptor (beta chain) was identified in a study of cytomegalovirus exposure and HLA in healthy donors. Whole-study findings and limits: Later analysis identified several of the most significant clusters that appeared linked to common viral pathogens. Sequencing depth across donors, presence/absence analyses assumed, was roughly uniform. Indistinguishability led to the exclusion of some V segments, TRBV6-2 and TRBV6-3 included. Specific recognition of CMV antigens was confirmed in vitro for a few chains (all CMV-associated).

PCR primers comprised 60 Vbeta and 13 Jbeta primers. TCRdb's copy holds only in-frame clones and misses some; the assay was immunoSEQ multiplex PCR. The profile shows some 200,000 clones, more than 60% of them singletons. CDR3 length: 12 residues. V was clipped by 7 bases and J by 3 bases, with 10 bases between them. The germline gives CDR1 MDHEN, CDR2 SYDVKM. As for this clone: Its cognate antigen is unknown.

This chain joins TRBV28 and TRBJ2-7, with D unclear. The receptor comes from a female donor in good health and CMV-seronegative. Sequencing was done on a sample of PBMCs. The CDR3 DNA sequence: TGTGCCAGCAACGTACTCGGCTACGAGCAGTACTTC. Protein product: CASNVLGYEQYF.